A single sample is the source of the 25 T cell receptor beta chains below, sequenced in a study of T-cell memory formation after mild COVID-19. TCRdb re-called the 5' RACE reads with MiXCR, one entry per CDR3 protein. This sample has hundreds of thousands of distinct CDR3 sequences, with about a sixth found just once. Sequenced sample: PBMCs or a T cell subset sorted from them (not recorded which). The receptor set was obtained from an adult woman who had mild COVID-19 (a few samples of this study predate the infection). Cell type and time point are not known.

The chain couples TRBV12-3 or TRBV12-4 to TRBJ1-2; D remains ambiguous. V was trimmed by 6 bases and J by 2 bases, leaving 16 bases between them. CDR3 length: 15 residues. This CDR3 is CASRSDKGKNYGYTF. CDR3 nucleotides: TGTGCCAGCAGGAGCGATAAGGGTAAAAACTATGGCTACACCTTC.

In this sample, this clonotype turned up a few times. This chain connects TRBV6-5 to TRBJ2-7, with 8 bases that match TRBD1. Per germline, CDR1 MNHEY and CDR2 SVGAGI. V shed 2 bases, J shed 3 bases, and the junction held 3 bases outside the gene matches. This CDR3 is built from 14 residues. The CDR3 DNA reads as TGTGCCAGCAGTTACCGGACAGGGTTCTACGAGCAGTACTTC. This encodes CASSYRTGFYEQYF.

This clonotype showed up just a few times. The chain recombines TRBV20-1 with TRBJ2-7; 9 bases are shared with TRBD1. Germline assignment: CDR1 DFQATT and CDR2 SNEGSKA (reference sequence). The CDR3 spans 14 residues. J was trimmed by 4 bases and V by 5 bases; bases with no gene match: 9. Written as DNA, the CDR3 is TGCAGTGCTCTCTTCGCGGGACAGGGATACGAGCAGTACTTC. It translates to CSALFAGQGYEQYF.

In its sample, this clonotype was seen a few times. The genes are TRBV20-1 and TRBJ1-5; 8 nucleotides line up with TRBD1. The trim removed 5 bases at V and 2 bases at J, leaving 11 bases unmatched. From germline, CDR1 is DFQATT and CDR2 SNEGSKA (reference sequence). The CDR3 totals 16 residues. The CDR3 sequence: CSAQSQGAVRNQPQHF. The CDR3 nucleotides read TGCAGTGCTCAGAGCCAGGGGGCGGTGCGCAATCAGCCCCAGCATTTT.

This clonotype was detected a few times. The CDR3 DNA follows: TGCAGCGTCAGGGGTAGCCCACGCTCGGCGGATACGCAGTATTTT. Amino acids: CSVRGSPRSADTQYF. This chain links TRBV29-1 with TRBJ2-3; weak D call: TRBD1 (6 bases). Germline lookup yields CDR1 SQVTM and CDR2 ANQGSEA. Trimming shortened V by 6 bases and J by 6 bases, and 22 bases separated the two germline ends. CDR3 length: 15 amino acids.

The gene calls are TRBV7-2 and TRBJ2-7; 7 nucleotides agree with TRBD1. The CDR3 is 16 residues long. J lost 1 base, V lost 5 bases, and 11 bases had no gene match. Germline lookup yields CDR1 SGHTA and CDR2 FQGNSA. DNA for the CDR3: TGTGCCAGCAGCCCCCGCCCGGTCAGGGGGTCCTACGAGCAGTACTTC. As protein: CASSPRPVRGSYEQYF. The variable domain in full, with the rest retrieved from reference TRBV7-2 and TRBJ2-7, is GAGVSQSPSNKVTEKGKDVELRCDPISGHTALYWYRQSLGQGLEFLIYFQGNSAPDKSGLPSDRFSAERTGGSVSTLTIQRTQQEDSAVYLCASSPRPVRGSYEQYFGPGTRLTVT.

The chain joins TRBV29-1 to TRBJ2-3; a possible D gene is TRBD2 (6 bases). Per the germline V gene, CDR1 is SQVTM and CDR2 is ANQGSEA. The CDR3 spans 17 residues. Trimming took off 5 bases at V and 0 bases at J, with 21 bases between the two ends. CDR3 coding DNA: TGCAGCGTTCTCGGGATGCGCGGGATAACTAGCACAGATACGCAGTATTTT. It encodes CSVLGMRGITSTDTQYF.

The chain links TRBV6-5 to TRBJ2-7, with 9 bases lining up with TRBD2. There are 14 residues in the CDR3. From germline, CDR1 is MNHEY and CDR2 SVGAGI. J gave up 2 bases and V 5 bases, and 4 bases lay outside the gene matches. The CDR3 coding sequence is TGTGCCAGCAGTGAGACTAGCGGCCCCTACGAGCAGTACTTC. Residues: CASSETSGPYEQYF.

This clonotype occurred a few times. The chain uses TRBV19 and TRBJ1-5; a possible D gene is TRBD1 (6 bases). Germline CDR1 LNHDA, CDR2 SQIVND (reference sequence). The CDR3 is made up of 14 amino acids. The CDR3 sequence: CGSGEPYSNQPQHF. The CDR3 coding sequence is TGTGGATCAGGGGAACCTTATAGCAATCAGCCCCAGCATTTT. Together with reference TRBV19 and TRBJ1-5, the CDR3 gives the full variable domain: DGGITQSPKYLFRKEGQNVTLSCEQNLNHDAMYWYRQDPGQGLRLIYYSQIVNDFQKGDIAEGYSVSREKKESFPLTVTSAQKNPTAFYLCGSGEPYSNQPQHFGDGTRLSIL.

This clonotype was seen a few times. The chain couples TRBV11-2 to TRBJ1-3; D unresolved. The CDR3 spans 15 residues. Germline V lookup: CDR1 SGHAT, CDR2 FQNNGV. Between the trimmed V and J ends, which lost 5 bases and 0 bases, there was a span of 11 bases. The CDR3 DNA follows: TGTGCCAGCAGCCCCCTTGCATCCTCTGGAAACACCATATATTTT. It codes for CASSPLASSGNTIYF. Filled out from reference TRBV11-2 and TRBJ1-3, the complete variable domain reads EAGVAQSPRYKIIEKRQSVAFWCNPISGHATLYWYQQILGQGPKLLIQFQNNGVVDDSQLPKDRFSAERLKGVDSTLKIQPAKLEDSAVYLCASSPLASSGNTIYFGEGSWLTVV.

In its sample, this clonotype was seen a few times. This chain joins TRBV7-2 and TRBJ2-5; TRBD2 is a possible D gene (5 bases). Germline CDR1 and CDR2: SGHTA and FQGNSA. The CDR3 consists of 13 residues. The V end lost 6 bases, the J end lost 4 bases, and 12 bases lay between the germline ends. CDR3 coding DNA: TGTGCCAGCAGAAAAACTAGAGGAGAGACCCAGTACTTC. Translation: CASRKTRGETQYF.

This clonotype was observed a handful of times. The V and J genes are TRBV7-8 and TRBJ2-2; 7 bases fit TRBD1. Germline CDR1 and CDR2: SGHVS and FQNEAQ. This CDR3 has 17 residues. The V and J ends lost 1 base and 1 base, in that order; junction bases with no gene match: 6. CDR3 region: CASSLGGTVGNTGELFF. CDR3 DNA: TGTGCCAGCAGCTTAGGAGGGACAGTAGGGAACACCGGGGAGCTGTTTTTT.

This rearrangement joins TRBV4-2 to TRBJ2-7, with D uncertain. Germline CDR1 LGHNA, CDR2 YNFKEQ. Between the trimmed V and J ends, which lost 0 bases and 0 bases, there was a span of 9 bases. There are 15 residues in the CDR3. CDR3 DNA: TGTGCCAGCAGCCAAGATATCGGCAGCTCCTACGAGCAGTACTTC. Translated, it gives CASSQDIGSSYEQYF.

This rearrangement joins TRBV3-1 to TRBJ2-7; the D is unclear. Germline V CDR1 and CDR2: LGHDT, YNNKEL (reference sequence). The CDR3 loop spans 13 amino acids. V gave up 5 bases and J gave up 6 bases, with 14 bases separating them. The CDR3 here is CASSTLRTGEQYF. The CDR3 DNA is TGTGCCAGCAGCACCCTACGGACCGGCGAGCAGTACTTC.

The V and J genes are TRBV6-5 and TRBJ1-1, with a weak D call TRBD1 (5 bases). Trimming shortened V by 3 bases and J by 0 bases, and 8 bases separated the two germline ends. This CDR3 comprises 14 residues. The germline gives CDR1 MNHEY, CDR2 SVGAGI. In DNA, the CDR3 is TGTGCCAGCAGTTATGAGGGGCTGAACACTGAAGCTTTCTTT. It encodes CASSYEGLNTEAFF.

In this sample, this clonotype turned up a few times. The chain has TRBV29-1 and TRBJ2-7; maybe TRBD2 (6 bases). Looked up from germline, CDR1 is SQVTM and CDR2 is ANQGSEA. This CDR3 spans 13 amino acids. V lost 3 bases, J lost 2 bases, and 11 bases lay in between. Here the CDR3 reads CSVDAGGTYEQYF. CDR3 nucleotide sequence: TGCAGCGTTGATGCGGGCGGGACCTACGAGCAGTACTTC.

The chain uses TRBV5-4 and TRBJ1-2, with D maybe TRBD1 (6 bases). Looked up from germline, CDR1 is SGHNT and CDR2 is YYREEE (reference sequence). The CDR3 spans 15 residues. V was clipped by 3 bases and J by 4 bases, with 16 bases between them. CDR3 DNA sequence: TGTGCCAGCAGCTGGACAGAGCGGCCCAGCTATGGCTACACCTTC. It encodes CASSWTERPSYGYTF.

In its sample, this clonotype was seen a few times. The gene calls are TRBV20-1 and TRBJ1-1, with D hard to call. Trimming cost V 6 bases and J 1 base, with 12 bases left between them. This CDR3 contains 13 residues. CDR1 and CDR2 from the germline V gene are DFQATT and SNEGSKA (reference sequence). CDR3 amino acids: CSARLPQNTEAFF. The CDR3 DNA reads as TGCAGTGCGAGACTACCACAGAACACTGAAGCTTTCTTT.

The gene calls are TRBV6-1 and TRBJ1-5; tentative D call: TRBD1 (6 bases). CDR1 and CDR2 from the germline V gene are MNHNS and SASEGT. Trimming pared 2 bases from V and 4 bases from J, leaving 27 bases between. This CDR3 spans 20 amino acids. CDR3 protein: CASSESPRGTWHLGNQPQHF. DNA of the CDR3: TGTGCCAGCAGTGAAAGCCCTAGGGGGACATGGCATCTGGGGAATCAGCCCCAGCATTTT.

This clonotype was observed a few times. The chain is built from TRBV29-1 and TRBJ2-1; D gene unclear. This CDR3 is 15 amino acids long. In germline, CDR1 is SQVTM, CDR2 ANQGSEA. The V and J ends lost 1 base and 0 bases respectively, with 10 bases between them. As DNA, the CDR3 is TGCAGCGTTGAAGGGCCCCTGAGCTCCTACAATGAGCAGTTCTTC. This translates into CSVEGPLSSYNEQFF.

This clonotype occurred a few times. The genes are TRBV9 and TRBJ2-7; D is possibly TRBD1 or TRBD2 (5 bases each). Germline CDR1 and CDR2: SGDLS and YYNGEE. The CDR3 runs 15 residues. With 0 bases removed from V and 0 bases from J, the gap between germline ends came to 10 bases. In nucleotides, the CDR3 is TGTGCCAGCAGCGTAGCTTGGGGGAGCTCCTACGAGCAGTACTTC. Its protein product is CASSVAWGSSYEQYF.

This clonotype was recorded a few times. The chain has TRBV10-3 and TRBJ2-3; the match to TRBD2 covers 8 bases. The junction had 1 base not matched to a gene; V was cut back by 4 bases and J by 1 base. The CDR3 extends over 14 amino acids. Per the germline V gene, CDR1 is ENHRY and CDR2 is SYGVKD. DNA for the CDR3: TGTGCCATCAGTGGGCGGGGGGGCACAGATACGCAGTATTTT. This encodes CAISGRGGTDTQYF.

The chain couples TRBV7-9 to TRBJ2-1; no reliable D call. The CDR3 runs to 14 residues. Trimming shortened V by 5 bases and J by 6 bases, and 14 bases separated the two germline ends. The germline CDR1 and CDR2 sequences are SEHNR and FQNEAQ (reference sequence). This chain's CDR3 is CASSPTRIINEQFF. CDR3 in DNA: TGTGCCAGCAGCCCAACGCGTATTATCAATGAGCAGTTCTTC.

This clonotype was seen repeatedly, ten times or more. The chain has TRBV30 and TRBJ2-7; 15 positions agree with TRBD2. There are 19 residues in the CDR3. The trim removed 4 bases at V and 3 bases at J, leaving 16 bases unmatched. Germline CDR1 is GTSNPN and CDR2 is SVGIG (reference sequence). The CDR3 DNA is TGTGCCTGGACCCCCCAGAGGGGACTAGCGGGAGGCCTACTCTACGAGCAGTACTTC. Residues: CAWTPQRGLAGGLLYEQYF. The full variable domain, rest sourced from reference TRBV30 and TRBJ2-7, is SQTIHQWPATLVQPVGSPLSLECTVEGTSNPNLYWYRQAAGRGLQLLFYSVGIGQISSEVPQNLSASRPQDRQFILSSKKLLLSDSGFYLCAWTPQRGLAGGLLYEQYFGPGTRLTVT.

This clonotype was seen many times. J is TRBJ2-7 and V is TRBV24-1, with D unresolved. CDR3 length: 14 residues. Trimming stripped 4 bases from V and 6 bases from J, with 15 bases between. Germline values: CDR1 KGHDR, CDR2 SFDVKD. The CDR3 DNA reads TGTGCCACCAGTGACTCTGATCCTTCGGGCGAGCAGTACTTC. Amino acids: CATSDSDPSGEQYF.